These 16 T cell receptor beta chains share one sample of origin, sequenced in a study of blood T cells in healthy people across ages. Alongside a J-beta primer mix, a sample-barcoded 5' primer served in a second PCR lasting roughly 6 to 11 cycles. A single record per CDR3 protein comes from TCRdb applying MiXCR to the 5' RACE reads. The sample lists approximately 1.5 million distinct CDR3 sequences; around 36% were seen once. The sample consisted of blood. All receptors come from a woman in her thirties in good health.

Details on this clonotype: This may come from a read error, since a much larger clone is one base off. The rearrangement uses TRBV27 and TRBJ1-2, with 8 bases aligning to TRBD1. Germline V gene lookup returns CDR1 MNHEY and CDR2 SMNVEV (reference sequence). This CDR3 is built from 16 residues. CDR3 in amino acids: CASSLFGQGGVYDYTF. The DNA of the CDR3 is TGTGCCAGCAGTTTATTCGGACAGGGTGGGGTCTATGACTACACCTTC.

The rearrangement uses TRBV19 and TRBJ2-1; 15 bases agree with TRBD2. Trimming cost V 5 bases and J 14 bases; bases outside gene matches: 7. Germline CDR1 LNHDA, CDR2 SQIVND (reference sequence). The CDR3 has 14 residues. CDR3 DNA: TGTGCCAGTAGTCCAGTGGGACTAGCGGGAGGCGAGTTCTTC. It codes for CASSPVGLAGGEFF. The full variable domain, with the rest looked up from reference TRBV19 and TRBJ2-1, is DGGITQSPKYLFRKEGQNVTLSCEQNLNHDAMYWYRQDPGQGLRLIYYSQIVNDFQKGDIAEGYSVSREKKESFPLTVTSAQKNPTAFYLCASSPVGLAGGEFFGPGTRLTVL.

This clonotype was counted between two and nine times. This sequence joins TRBV5-6 and TRBJ1-2; D unclear. The V end was cut by 3 bases, the J end by 6 bases, with 15 bases between. The CDR3 is 14 amino acids. CDR1 is SGHDT and CDR2 is YYEEEE in the germline V gene. The CDR3 DNA reads as TGTGCCAGCAGCTCCGGACGTGAGGGAGATGGCTACACCTTC. It yields the protein CASSSGREGDGYTF. Filled out from reference TRBV5-6 and TRBJ1-2, the complete variable domain reads DAGVTQSPTHLIKTRGQQVTLRCSPKSGHDTVSWYQQALGQGPQFIFQYYEEEERQRGNFPDRFSGHQFPNYSSELNVNALLLGDSALYLCASSSGREGDGYTFGSGTRLTVV.

This clonotype was seen a few times. V and J are TRBV5-5 and TRBJ1-6; D is unclear. CDR1 is SGHKS, CDR2 YYEKEE, per germline (reference sequence). The V end was cut by 4 bases, the J end by 7 bases, with 12 bases between. The CDR3 is 14 amino acids. The CDR3 DNA follows: TGTGCCAGCAGCCGCGGTGATCTGAATTCACCCCTCCACTTT. Its translation is CASSRGDLNSPLHF. The full variable domain, completed using reference TRBV5-5 and TRBJ1-6, is DAGVTQSPTHLIKTRGQQVTLRCSPISGHKSVSWYQQVLGQGPQFIFQYYEKEERGRGNFPDRFSARQFPNYSSELNVNALLLGDSALYLCASSRGDLNSPLHFGNGTRLTVT.

The J gene is TRBJ2-1, the V gene TRBV18; TRBD2 is a possible D gene (6 bases). The germline V gene encodes CDR1 KGHSH and CDR2 LQKENI. The V end was cut by 4 bases, the J end by 2 bases, with 21 bases between. This CDR3 is built from 18 residues. In nucleotides, the CDR3 is TGTGCCAGCTCACTGGAAGACTCCGGGACTCTGGCCTACAATGAGCAGTTCTTC. This gives the protein CASSLEDSGTLAYNEQFF. The full variable domain, with the rest looked up from reference TRBV18 and TRBJ2-1, is NAGVMQNPRHLVRRRGQEARLRCSPMKGHSHVYWYRQLPEEGLKFMVYLQKENIIDESGMPKERFSAEFPKEGPSILRIQQVVRGDSAAYFCASSLEDSGTLAYNEQFFGPGTRLTVL.

The chain couples TRBV15 to TRBJ2-1, with D perhaps TRBD2 (6 bases). The CDR3 has 14 amino acids. Germline-derived CDR1 and CDR2 are LNHNV and YYDKDF (reference sequence). V gave up 4 bases and J gave up 0 bases, with 7 bases separating them. In DNA, the CDR3 is TGTGCCACCAGCACTAGCGTCTCCTACAATGAGCAGTTCTTC. Residues: CATSTSVSYNEQFF.

The chain couples TRBV14 to TRBJ2-2, with 7 positions matching TRBD1. CDR1 SGHDN and CDR2 FVKESK come from the germline V gene. After removal of 4 bases from V and 7 bases from J, the junction contained 9 bases not matched to a gene. The length of the CDR3 is 15 residues. This chain's CDR3 is CASSPPTGKNGELFF. CDR3 sequence (DNA): TGTGCCAGCAGCCCGCCGACAGGGAAGAACGGGGAGCTGTTTTTT.

The V call is TRBV7-2, the J call TRBJ2-3; 11 bases map to TRBD1. Germline CDR1 is SGHTA and CDR2 is FQGNSA. V shed 5 bases, J shed 3 bases, and the junction held 4 bases outside the gene matches. This CDR3 is 15 amino acids long. The CDR3 sequence is CASSRTGGFTDTQYF. The CDR3 DNA sequence: TGTGCCAGCAGCCGGACAGGGGGCTTTACAGATACGCAGTATTTT.

About this clonotype: At one boundary the junction diverges from the germline segment, which might be a read error. V usage is TRBV2 and J usage is TRBJ2-1; 9 bases align to TRBD2. CDR1 SNHLY and CDR2 FYNNEI come from the germline V gene. This CDR3 contains 15 residues. The CDR3 nucleotides are TGTGCCACCAAGCTGGCGGGAGGGTCCTATAATGAGCAGTTCTTC. It yields the protein CATKLAGGSYNEQFF.

The sample holds a few counts of this clonotype. The chain carries TRBV20-1 and TRBJ2-5; no firm D call. Germline V gene data show CDR1 as DFQATT and CDR2 as SNEGSKA (reference sequence). Trimming removed 0 bases at V and 1 base at J, with 12 bases between. The CDR3 totals 15 residues. The CDR3 sequence: CSARDIMTIQETQYF. In nucleotides, the CDR3 is TGCAGTGCTAGAGATATAATGACGATCCAAGAGACCCAGTACTTC.

The J gene is TRBJ2-5, the V gene TRBV10-3; TRBD1 matches at 7 bases. The V and J ends lost 4 bases and 11 bases, in that order; junction bases with no gene match: 16. CDR1 ENHRY and CDR2 SYGVKD come from the germline V gene. CDR3 length: 15 residues. In nucleotides, the CDR3 is TGTGCCATCAGTGGACAGGGTTCTCCGGGTTGGGAGCAGTACTTC. It is translated as CAISGQGSPGWEQYF.

CDR3 DNA: TGTGCCAGCACTATGCGGGAAAGTCAGTATGAGCAGTACTTC. Its translation is CASTMRESQYEQYF. This chain links TRBV28 with TRBJ2-5; tentative D call: TRBD2 (6 bases). The V gene lost 7 bases and the J gene lost 11 bases, with 23 bases spanning the gap. Germline V gene sequence: CDR1 MDHEN, CDR2 SYDVKM. The CDR3 covers 14 residues.

This clonotype was seen repeatedly, ten times or more. The genes are TRBV6-1 and TRBJ1-2; the match to TRBD1 covers 10 bases. V dropped 4 bases and J dropped 0; count of bases not matched to a gene: 8. The length of the CDR3 is 17 residues. Looked up from germline, CDR1 is MNHNS and CDR2 is SASEGT. The CDR3 region has the DNA TGTGCCAGCAGTGGTATTGGGACAGGGGATTCTAACTATGGCTACACCTTC. This gives the protein CASSGIGTGDSNYGYTF.

This clonotype has just a few counts. V is TRBV11-2 and J is TRBJ2-7; D is ambiguous. Germline values: CDR1 SGHAT, CDR2 FQNNGV. The V end lost 0 bases, the J end lost 2 bases, and 11 bases lay between the germline ends. This CDR3 spans 15 amino acids. CDR3 in amino acids: CASSLDPVGTYEQYF. The CDR3 nucleotides are TGTGCCAGCAGCTTAGATCCCGTGGGGACCTACGAGCAGTACTTC.

The chain combines TRBV5-1 with TRBJ2-1; 7 positions match TRBD1. This CDR3 has 19 residues. The ends lost 0 bases at V and 4 bases at J; junction bases unmatched: 16. Germline V gene lookup returns CDR1 SGHRS and CDR2 YFSETQ. The CDR3 bases are TGCGCCAGCAGCTTGGCCATTGGACCGGGACAGTATAGTTACAATGAGCAGTTCTTC. Protein sequence: CASSLAIGPGQYSYNEQFF.

V usage is TRBV28 and J usage is TRBJ2-3; 9 bases match TRBD2. Trimming took 6 bases from V and 4 from J; bases not matched to a gene: 11. Germline assignment: CDR1 MDHEN and CDR2 SYDVKM. The CDR3 sequence is 16 residues long. The CDR3 spells CASRSYSGSGADTQYF. The DNA for the CDR3 is TGTGCCAGCAGATCCTATAGCGGGAGCGGCGCAGATACGCAGTATTTT.